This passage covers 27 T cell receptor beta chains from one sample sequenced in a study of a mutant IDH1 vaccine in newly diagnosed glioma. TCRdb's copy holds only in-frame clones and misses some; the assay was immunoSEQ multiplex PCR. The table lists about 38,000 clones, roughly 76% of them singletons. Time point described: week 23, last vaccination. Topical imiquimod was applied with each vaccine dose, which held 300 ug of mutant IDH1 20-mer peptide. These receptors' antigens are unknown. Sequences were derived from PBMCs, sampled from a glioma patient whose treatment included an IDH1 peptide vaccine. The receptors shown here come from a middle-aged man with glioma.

This chain's CDR3 is CATRDRYYEQYF. The CDR3, as DNA: TGTGCCACCCGGGACAGGTACTACGAGCAGTACTTC. The chain links TRBV19 to TRBJ2-7, with 8 nucleotides matching TRBD1. CDR1 is LNHDA and CDR2 is SQIVND in the germline V gene (reference sequence). The CDR3 has 12 amino acids. The V and J ends lost 10 bases and 3 bases, in that order; junction bases with no gene match: 5.

CDR3 region: CASSLTSGLGIDEQYF. CDR3 sequence (DNA): TGTGCCAGCAGCTTAACGTCAGGTTTGGGTATAGACGAGCAGTACTTC. The chain joins TRBV7-8 to TRBJ2-7; D unclear. Trimming pared 2 bases from V and 5 bases from J, leaving 19 bases between. The length of the CDR3 is 16 residues. Looked up from germline, CDR1 is SGHVS and CDR2 is FQNEAQ.

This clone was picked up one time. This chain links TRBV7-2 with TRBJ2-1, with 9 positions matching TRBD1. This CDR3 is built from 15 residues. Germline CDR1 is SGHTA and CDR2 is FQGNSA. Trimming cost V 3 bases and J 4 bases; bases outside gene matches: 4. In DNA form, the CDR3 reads TGTGCCAGCAGCTTTCGACAGGGGGGTTACAATGAGCAGTTCTTC. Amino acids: CASSFRQGGYNEQFF.

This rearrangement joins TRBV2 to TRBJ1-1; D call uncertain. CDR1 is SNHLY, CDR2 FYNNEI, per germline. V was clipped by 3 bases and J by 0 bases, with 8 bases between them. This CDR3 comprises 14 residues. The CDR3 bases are TGTGCCAGCAGTGAGGCAGACTTGAACACTGAAGCTTTCTTT. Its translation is CASSEADLNTEAFF.

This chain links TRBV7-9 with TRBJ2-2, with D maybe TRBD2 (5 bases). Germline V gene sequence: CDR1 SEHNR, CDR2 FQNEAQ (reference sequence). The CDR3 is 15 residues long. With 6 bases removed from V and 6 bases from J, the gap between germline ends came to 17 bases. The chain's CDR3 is CASSPGIVIPGELFF. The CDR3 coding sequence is TGTGCCAGCAGTCCCGGGATAGTTATCCCCGGGGAGCTGTTTTTT.

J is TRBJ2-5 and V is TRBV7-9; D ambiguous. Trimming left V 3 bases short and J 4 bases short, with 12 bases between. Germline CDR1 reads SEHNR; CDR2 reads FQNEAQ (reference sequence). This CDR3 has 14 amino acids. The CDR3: CASSLAGWGETQYF. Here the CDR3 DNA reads TGTGCCAGCAGCTTGGCTGGGTGGGGAGAGACCCAGTACTTC.

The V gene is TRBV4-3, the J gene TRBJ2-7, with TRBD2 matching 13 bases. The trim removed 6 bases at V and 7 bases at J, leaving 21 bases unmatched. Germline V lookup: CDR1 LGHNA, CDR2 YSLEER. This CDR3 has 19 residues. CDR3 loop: CASSTTSGRAGPPLGEQYF. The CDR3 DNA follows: TGCGCCAGCAGTACTACTAGCGGGAGGGCCGGTCCTCCCTTAGGAGAGCAGTACTTC.

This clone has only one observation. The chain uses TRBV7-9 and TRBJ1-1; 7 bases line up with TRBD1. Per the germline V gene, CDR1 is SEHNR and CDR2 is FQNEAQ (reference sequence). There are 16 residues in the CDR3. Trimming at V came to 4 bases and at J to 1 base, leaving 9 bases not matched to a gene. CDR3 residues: CASSSRDRVANTEAFF. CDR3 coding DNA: TGTGCCAGCAGCTCCCGCGACAGGGTGGCGAACACTGAAGCTTTCTTT.

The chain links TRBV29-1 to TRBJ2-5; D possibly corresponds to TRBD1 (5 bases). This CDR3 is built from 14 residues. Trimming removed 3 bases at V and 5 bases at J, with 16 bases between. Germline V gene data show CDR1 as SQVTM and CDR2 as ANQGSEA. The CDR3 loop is CSVDPPDRTETQYF. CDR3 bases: TGCAGCGTTGATCCCCCCGACAGAACGGAGACCCAGTACTTC.

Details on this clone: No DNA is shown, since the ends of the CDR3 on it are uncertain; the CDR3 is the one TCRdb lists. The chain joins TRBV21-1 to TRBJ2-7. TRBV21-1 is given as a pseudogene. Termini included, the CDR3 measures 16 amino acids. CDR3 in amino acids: CASSKGWGSGIYEQYF.

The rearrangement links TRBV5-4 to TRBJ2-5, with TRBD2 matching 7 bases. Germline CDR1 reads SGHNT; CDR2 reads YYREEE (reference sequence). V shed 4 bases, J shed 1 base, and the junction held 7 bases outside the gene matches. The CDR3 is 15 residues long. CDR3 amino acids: CASSGRTSFQETQYF. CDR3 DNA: TGTGCCAGCAGCGGACGGACTAGTTTCCAAGAGACCCAGTACTTC.

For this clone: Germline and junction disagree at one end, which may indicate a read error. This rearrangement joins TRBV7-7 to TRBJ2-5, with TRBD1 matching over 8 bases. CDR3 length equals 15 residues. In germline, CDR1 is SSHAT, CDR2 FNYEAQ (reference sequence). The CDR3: CASSPTGQARETQYF. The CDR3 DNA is TGTGCTAGCAGCCCAACGGGACAGGCCAGGGAGACCCAGTACTTC.

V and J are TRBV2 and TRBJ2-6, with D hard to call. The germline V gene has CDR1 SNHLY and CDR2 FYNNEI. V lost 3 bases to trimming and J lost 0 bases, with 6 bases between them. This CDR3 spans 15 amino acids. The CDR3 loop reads CASSDDTSGANVLTF. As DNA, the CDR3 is TGTGCCAGCAGTGACGACACCTCTGGGGCCAACGTCCTGACTTTC.

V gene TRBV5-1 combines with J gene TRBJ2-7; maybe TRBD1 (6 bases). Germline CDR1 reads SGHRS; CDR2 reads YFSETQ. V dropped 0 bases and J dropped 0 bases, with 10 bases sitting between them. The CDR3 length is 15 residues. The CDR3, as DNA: TGCGCCAGCAGCTTGGCCGGGACAAGCTCCTACGAGCAGTACTTC. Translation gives CASSLAGTSSYEQYF. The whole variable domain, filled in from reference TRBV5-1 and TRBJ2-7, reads KAGVTQTPRYLIKTRGQQVTLSCSPISGHRSVSWYQQTPGQGLQFLFEYFSETQRNKGNFPGRFSGRQFSNSRSEMNVSTLELGDSALYLCASSLAGTSSYEQYFGPGTRLTVT.

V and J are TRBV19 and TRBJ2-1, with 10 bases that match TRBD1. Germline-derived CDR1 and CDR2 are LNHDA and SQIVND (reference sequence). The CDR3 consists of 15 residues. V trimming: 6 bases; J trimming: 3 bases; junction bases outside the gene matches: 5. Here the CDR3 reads CASRTGGAGYNEQFF. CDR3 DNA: TGTGCCAGTAGGACAGGGGGCGCCGGCTACAATGAGCAGTTCTTC.

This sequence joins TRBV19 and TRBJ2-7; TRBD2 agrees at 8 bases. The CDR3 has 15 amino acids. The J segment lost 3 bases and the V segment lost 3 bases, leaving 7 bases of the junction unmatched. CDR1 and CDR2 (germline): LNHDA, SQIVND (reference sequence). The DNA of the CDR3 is TGTGCCAGTAGTATGGGCGGGACTAGTCTCTACGAGCAGTACTTC. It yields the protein CASSMGGTSLYEQYF. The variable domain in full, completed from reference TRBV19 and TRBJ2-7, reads DGGITQSPKYLFRKEGQNVTLSCEQNLNHDAMYWYRQDPGQGLRLIYYSQIVNDFQKGDIAEGYSVSREKKESFPLTVTSAQKNPTAFYLCASSMGGTSLYEQYFGPGTRLTVT.

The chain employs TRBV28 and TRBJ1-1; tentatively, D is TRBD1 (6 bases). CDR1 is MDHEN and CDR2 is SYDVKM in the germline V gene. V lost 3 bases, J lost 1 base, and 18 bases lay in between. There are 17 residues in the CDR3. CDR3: CASSLILQGYENTEAFF. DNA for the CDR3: TGTGCCAGCAGTTTGATCCTTCAGGGGTACGAGAACACTGAAGCTTTCTTT.

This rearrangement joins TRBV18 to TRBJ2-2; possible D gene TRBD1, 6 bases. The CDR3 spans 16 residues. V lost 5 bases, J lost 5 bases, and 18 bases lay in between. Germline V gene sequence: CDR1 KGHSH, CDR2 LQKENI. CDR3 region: CASSSLASQGTGELFF. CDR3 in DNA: TGTGCCAGCTCATCCCTCGCCTCTCAGGGGACCGGGGAGCTGTTTTTT.

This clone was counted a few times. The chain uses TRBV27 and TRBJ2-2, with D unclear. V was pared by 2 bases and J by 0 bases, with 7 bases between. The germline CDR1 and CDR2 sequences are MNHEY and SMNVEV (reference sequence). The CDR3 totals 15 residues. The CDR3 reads CASSLTTANTGELFF. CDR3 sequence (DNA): TGTGCCAGCAGTTTAACGACGGCGAACACCGGGGAGCTGTTTTTT.

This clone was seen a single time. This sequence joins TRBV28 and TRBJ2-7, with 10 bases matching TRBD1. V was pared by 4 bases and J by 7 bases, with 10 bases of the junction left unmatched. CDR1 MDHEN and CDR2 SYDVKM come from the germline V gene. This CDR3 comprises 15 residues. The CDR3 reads CASSSPGQGLGEQYF. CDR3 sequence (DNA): TGTGCCAGCAGTTCTCCGGGACAGGGGCTAGGAGAGCAGTACTTC.

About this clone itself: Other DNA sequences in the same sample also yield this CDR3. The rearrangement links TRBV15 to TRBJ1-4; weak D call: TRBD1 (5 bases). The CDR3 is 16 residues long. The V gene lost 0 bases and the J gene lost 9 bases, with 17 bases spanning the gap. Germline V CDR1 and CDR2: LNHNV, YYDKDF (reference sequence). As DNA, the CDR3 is TGTGCCACCAGCAGAGATTTCGACAGAGGCATCCAAAAACTGTTTTTT. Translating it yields CATSRDFDRGIQKLFF.

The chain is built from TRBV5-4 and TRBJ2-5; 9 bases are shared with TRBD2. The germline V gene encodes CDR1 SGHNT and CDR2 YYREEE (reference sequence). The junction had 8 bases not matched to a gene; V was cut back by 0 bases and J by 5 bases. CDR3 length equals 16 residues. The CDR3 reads CASSLATLAGMETQYF. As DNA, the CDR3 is TGTGCCAGCAGCTTGGCCACTCTAGCGGGGATGGAGACCCAGTACTTC.

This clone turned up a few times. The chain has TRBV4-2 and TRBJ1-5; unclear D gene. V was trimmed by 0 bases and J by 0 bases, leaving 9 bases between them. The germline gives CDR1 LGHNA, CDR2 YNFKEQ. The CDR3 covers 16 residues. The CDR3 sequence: CASSQEGSDSNQPQHF. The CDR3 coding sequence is TGTGCCAGCAGCCAAGAGGGCAGCGATAGCAATCAGCCCCAGCATTTT.

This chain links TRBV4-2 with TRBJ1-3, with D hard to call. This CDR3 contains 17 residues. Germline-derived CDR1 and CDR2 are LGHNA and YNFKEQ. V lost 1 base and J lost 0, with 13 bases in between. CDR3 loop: CASSQVGGLRSGNTIYF. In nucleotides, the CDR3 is TGTGCCAGCAGCCAAGTTGGCGGGCTTCGCTCTGGAAACACCATATATTTT.

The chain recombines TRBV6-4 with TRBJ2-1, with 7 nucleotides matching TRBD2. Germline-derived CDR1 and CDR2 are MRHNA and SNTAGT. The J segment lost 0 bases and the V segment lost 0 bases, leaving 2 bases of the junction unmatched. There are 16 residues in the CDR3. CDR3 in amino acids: CASSDSGGSSYNEQFF. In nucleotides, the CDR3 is TGTGCCAGCAGTGACTCGGGCGGGAGCTCCTACAATGAGCAGTTCTTC.

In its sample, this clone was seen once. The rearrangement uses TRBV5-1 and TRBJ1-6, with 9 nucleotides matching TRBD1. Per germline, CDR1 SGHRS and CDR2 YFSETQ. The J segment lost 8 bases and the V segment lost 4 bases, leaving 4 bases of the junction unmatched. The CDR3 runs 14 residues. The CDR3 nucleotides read TGCGCCAGCAGCCTGAGACAGGGGGATTCACCCCTCCACTTT. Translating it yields CASSLRQGDSPLHF. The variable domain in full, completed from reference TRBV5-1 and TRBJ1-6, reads KAGVTQTPRYLIKTRGQQVTLSCSPISGHRSVSWYQQTPGQGLQFLFEYFSETQRNKGNFPGRFSGRQFSNSRSEMNVSTLELGDSALYLCASSLRQGDSPLHFGNGTRLTVT.

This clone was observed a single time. The CDR3 region is CASSIDQGTGELFF. The CDR3 region has the DNA TGTGCCAGTAGTATAGATCAGGGTACCGGGGAGCTGTTTTTT. The V and J genes are TRBV19 and TRBJ2-2; a weak D match, TRBD1 (5 bases). Germline V gene sequence: CDR1 LNHDA, CDR2 SQIVND (reference sequence). Trimming stripped 0 bases from V and 5 bases from J, with 7 bases between. The CDR3 runs 14 residues. The variable domain in full, completed from reference TRBV19 and TRBJ2-2, reads DGGITQSPKYLFRKEGQNVTLSCEQNLNHDAMYWYRQDPGQGLRLIYYSQIVNDFQKGDIAEGYSVSREKKESFPLTVTSAQKNPTAFYLCASSIDQGTGELFFGEGSRLTVL.